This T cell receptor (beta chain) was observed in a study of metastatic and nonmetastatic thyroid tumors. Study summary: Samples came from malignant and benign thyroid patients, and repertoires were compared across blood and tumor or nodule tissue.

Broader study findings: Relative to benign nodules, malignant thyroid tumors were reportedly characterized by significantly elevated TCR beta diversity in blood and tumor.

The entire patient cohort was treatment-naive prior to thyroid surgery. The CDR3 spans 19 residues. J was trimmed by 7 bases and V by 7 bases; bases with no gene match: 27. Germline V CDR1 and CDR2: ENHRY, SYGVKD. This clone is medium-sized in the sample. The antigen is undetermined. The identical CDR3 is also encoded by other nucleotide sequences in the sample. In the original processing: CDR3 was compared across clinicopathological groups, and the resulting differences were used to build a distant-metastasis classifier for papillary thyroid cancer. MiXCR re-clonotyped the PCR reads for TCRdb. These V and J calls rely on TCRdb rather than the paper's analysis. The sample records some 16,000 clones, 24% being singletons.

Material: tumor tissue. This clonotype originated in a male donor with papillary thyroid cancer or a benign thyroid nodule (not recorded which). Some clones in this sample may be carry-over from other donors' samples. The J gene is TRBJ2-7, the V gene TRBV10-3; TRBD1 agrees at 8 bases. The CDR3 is CAIMRPTVLGQGQGLEQYF. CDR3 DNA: TGTGCCATCATGCGGCCAACAGTACTAGGACAGGGTCAGGGGTTAGAGCAGTACTTC.